The rows below give T cell receptor beta chains drawn from one sample of a study of cytomegalovirus exposure and HLA in healthy donors. TCRdb's copy holds only in-frame clones and misses some; the assay was immunoSEQ multiplex PCR. The sample holds roughly 100,000 clones; approximately 77% are singletons and the top ten take 10%. The sample consisted of PBMCs. These receptors were taken from a human donor in good health. Both conserved end residues are part of each CDR3. Each record gives: D gene, clone size, V gene, J gene, CDR3 DNA, CDR3 protein. A D gene is named only where the DNA matches it firmly. Size is stated for part of the rows, as once, few or many counts, or as a class when the clone is expanded.

>-|once|TRBV5-1|TRBJ1-1
TGCGCCAGCAGCTTGGCCGGGGAGGATTTGGCTTTCTTT
CASSLAGEDLAFF
>TRBD1|-|TRBV5-1|TRBJ1-2
TGCGCCAGCAGCGGCGCGTACAGGGGGCGACTGAATCTAGGCTACACCTTC
CASSGAYRGRLNLGYTF
>-|-|TRBV11-2|TRBJ2-1
TGTGCCAGCAGCTTAGATCGGGGTGAGCAGTTCTTC
CASSLDRGEQFF
>TRBD1|-|TRBV23-1|TRBJ2-5
TGCGCCAGACCACCAACACCCGGGACAGGGGCATTTGGGAAAGAGACCCAGTACTTC
CARPPTPGTGAFGKETQYF
>-|-|TRBV6-6|TRBJ2-1
TGTGCCAGCAGTTACTATGACATCAAGGACACGAGCGAGCAGTTCTTC
CASSYYDIKDTSEQFF
>-|-|TRBV7-2|TRBJ1-1
TGTGCCAGCAGCTTCGGGACACTAAAAGGTGAAGCTTTCTTT
CASSFGTLKGEAFF
>-|-|TRBV6-5|TRBJ2-7
TGTGCCAGCAGTTCCCAACAGGGCCCATCCTACGAGCAGTACTTC
CASSSQQGPSYEQYF
>TRBD2|-|TRBV9|TRBJ2-1
TGTGCCAGCAGCTCCACTAGCGGGGACAATGAGCAGTTCTTC
CASSSTSGDNEQFF
>-|-|TRBV7-2|TRBJ2-2
TGTGCCAGCACCCAGGGGTCCCGAGGCACCGGGGAGCTGTTTTTT
CASTQGSRGTGELFF
>-|-|TRBV2|TRBJ2-2
TGTGCCAGCGGCAGTACCGGGGAGCTGTTTTTT
CASGSTGELFF
>TRBD1|few|TRBV5-8|TRBJ1-1
TGTGCCAGCAGCTTGGAAGGGACAGGGGGCGATTGGGACACTGAAGCTTTCTTT
CASSLEGTGGDWDTEAFF
>-|-|TRBV5-4|TRBJ1-2
TGTGCCAGCAGCTTGGTTCCCGTGACAGTCTCCTATGGCTACACCTTC
CASSLVPVTVSYGYTF
>-|-|TRBV30|TRBJ1-2
TGTGCCCAACAGGACAAGCCCCCTTATGGCTACACCTTC
CAQQDKPPYGYTF
>TRBD1|-|TRBV7-2|TRBJ1-2
TGTGCCAGCAGCCCGGAACAGGGGGCCGGAGATGGCTACACCTTC
CASSPEQGAGDGYTF
>-|-|TRBV4-3|TRBJ2-7
TGCGCCAGCAGCCCCTACAGGTCCTACGAGCAGTACTTC
CASSPYRSYEQYF
>TRBD1|-|TRBV28|TRBJ2-3
TGTGCCAGCAGCACCGGGACAGGGGTCCCAGATACGCAGTATTTT
CASSTGTGVPDTQYF
>-|-|TRBV29-1|TRBJ2-5
TGCAGCGTTGACGCGGGGACCCAGTACTTC
CSVDAGTQYF